This T cell receptor (beta chain) was sequenced during a study of CD8 T cells in ankylosing spondylitis. General study results and limits: One TCR beta motif, made up of seven to nine highly homologous variants, appeared characteristic of ankylosing spondylitis blood. From matched ankylosing spondylitis synovial fluid, disease-linked clones were reportedly recovered at significantly enriched levels. Prior work had noted some motif variants in reactive arthritis blood and synovial fluid. As for the disease-linked clones, they showed a CD8+ phenotype and occurred at relatively low frequencies in peripheral blood.

As regards this clonotype: Antigen unknown.

By quantitative 5'-RACE with molecular barcodes, the TCR beta libraries were made. One entry per CDR3 protein, called by TCRdb with MiXCR from the 5' RACE reads. The sample gives some 240,000 distinct CDR3 sequences, around 7.9% of which show up once; approximately 14% is in the top ten. The CDR3 totals 18 residues. The junction had 12 bases not matched to a gene; V was cut back by 5 bases and J by 0 bases. The V gene's germline CDR1 is MGHRA and CDR2 YSYEKL. The V gene is TRBV4-1, the J gene TRBJ1-4; 7 nucleotides align to TRBD1. Sequencing was carried out using blood, either unsorted or a sorted T cell fraction (not recorded which). The TCR sequence derives from a male donor with ankylosing spondylitis. CDR3 amino acids: CASSSQGGGTATNEKLFF. Here the CDR3 DNA reads TGCGCCAGCAGCTCCCAAGGGGGTGGGACAGCAACTAATGAAAAACTGTTTTTT.